This entry lists 14 T cell receptor beta chains sequenced from one sample in a study of T cells in lung cancer brain metastases. Profiled with immunoSEQ multiplex PCR; TCRdb holds only in-frame clones, not every one. The profile covers approximately 4,800 clones, with 70% to 90% appearing a single time and around 3.5% taken by the ten largest. Sequences were obtained from tumor tissue from the primary lung tumor. These receptors all come from a woman aged 50 to 60 with non-small cell lung cancer.

A note on this clone: In the same sample, other DNA sequences code for this CDR3. The chain combines TRBV25-1 with TRBJ2-1; no firm D call. V lost 1 base and J 9 bases, leaving 7 bases between the germline ends. Germline CDR1 and CDR2: MGHDK and SYGVNS. There are 12 residues in the CDR3. CDR3 residues: CASSELSREQFF. DNA of the CDR3: TGTGCCAGCAGTGAATTGAGTCGTGAGCAGTTCTTC. Together with reference TRBV25-1 and TRBJ2-1, the CDR3 gives the full variable domain: EADIYQTPRYLVIGTGKKITLECSQTMGHDKMYWYQQDPGMELHLIHYSYGVNSTEKGDLSSESTVSRIRTEHFPLTLESARPSHTSQYLCASSELSREQFFGPGTRLTVL.

The chain employs TRBV7-9 and TRBJ2-2; D call uncertain. Trimming removed 4 bases from V and 6 bases from J, with 6 bases in between. Germline lookup yields CDR1 SEHNR and CDR2 FQNEAQ (reference sequence). The CDR3 extends over 12 amino acids. The CDR3 sequence is CASSYSPGELFF. DNA of the CDR3: TGTGCCAGCAGCTACTCCCCCGGGGAGCTGTTTTTT.

The chain couples TRBV19 to TRBJ2-3; no definite D call. This CDR3 is built from 16 residues. Germline V gene data show CDR1 as LNHDA and CDR2 as SQIVND (reference sequence). Trimming removed 0 bases at V and 0 bases at J, with 10 bases between. The CDR3 DNA follows: TGTGCCAGTAGTATAGATAATAGGATGAGCACAGATACGCAGTATTTT. This codes for CASSIDNRMSTDTQYF.

The chain carries TRBV11-1 and TRBJ2-1, with 7 bases fitting TRBD1. V trimming: 5 bases; J trimming: 16 bases; junction bases outside the gene matches: 14. This CDR3 has 13 residues. The germline CDR1 and CDR2 sequences are SGHAT and FQDESV (reference sequence). The CDR3 loop is CASSHDVGQWKFF. Here the CDR3 DNA reads TGTGCCAGCAGCCACGATGTGGGACAGTGGAAATTCTTC.

This sequence joins TRBV18 and TRBJ1-2, with TRBD1 identical over 9 bases. The germline V gene has CDR1 KGHSH and CDR2 LQKENI. J was trimmed by 4 bases and V by 1 base; bases with no gene match: 13. The CDR3 is 18 amino acids. The CDR3 reads CASSPRAGQGPGGYGYTF. Here the CDR3 DNA reads TGTGCCAGCTCACCACGTGCGGGACAGGGTCCGGGAGGCTATGGCTACACCTTC.

J is TRBJ1-5 and V is TRBV10-3; D not certain. CDR3 size: 13 residues. Germline lookup yields CDR1 ENHRY and CDR2 SYGVKD. With 4 bases removed from V and 3 bases from J, the gap between germline ends came to 7 bases. The DNA of the CDR3 is TGTGCCATCAGTGGACAACCCAATCAGCCCCAGCATTTT. As protein: CAISGQPNQPQHF.

This clone was seen a few times. The chain has TRBV18 and TRBJ2-7; TRBD2 agrees at 13 bases. This CDR3 contains 18 residues. Germline values: CDR1 KGHSH, CDR2 LQKENI. V dropped 2 bases and J dropped 1; count of bases not matched to a gene: 8. The CDR3: CASSPGGLAGEKSYEQYV. In DNA form, the CDR3 reads TGTGCCAGCTCACCAGGCGGACTAGCGGGAGAAAAATCCTACGAGCAGTACGTC.

This clone was found once. The chain employs TRBV27 and TRBJ1-2, with 7 bases that match TRBD1. The V and J ends lost 4 bases and 4 bases, in that order; junction bases with no gene match: 6. The V gene's germline CDR1 is MNHEY and CDR2 SMNVEV (reference sequence). This CDR3 contains 14 residues. This CDR3 is CASSSTGYLYGYTF. CDR3 DNA sequence: TGTGCCAGCAGTTCGACAGGGTACCTCTATGGCTACACCTTC.

The chain carries TRBV4-2 and TRBJ2-3; TRBD2 agrees at 7 bases. With V trimmed by 1 base and J by 0 bases, 4 bases remained unmatched. The CDR3 sequence is 16 residues long. Per germline, CDR1 LGHNA and CDR2 YNFKEQ. The CDR3 region is CASSQGREISTDTQYF. The CDR3 bases are TGTGCCAGCAGCCAAGGGCGGGAGATAAGCACAGATACGCAGTATTTT.

This sequence joins TRBV18 and TRBJ1-1, with TRBD1 matching over 7 bases. Trimming cost V 5 bases and J 4 bases; bases outside gene matches: 10. This CDR3 is 15 amino acids long. Germline CDR1 reads KGHSH; CDR2 reads LQKENI. The CDR3, as DNA: TGTGCCAGCTCAGTACCTTTCAGGGGGGGCACTGAAGCTTTCTTT. This encodes CASSVPFRGGTEAFF.

V and J are TRBV29-1 and TRBJ1-4; 7 nucleotides match TRBD1. The CDR3 is made up of 15 amino acids. CDR1 and CDR2 (germline): SQVTM, ANQGSEA. V was pared by 0 bases and J by 11 bases, with 12 bases of the junction left unmatched. CDR3 in DNA: TGCAGCGTTGAAGATCGAGACAGGGCCATCAAGAAACTGTTTTTT. This gives the protein CSVEDRDRAIKKLFF.

The chain joins TRBV10-3 to TRBJ1-1; D is ambiguous. This CDR3 has 13 amino acids. V was cut by 7 bases and J by 1 base, with 10 bases left in between. Germline CDR1 reads ENHRY; CDR2 reads SYGVKD. In nucleotides, the CDR3 is TGTGCCATCAAGAAGGCCGAGAACACTGAAGCTTTCTTT. Its translation is CAIKKAENTEAFF.

This sequence joins TRBV7-9 and TRBJ1-2; 9 bases align to TRBD1. V shed 5 bases and J 0 bases; nucleotides not matched to a gene: 13. Germline-derived CDR1 and CDR2 are SEHNR and FQNEAQ (reference sequence). The CDR3 runs 18 residues. The chain's CDR3 is CASSTSGTGLFPNYGYTF. The CDR3 DNA reads TGTGCCAGCAGCACCTCCGGGACAGGGCTATTTCCTAACTATGGCTACACCTTC.

This clone was detected only a few times. CDR3 amino acids: CSARDRRAQFF. CDR3 DNA sequence: TGCAGTGCTAGAGATCGGCGGGCGCAGTTCTTC. V is TRBV20-1 and J is TRBJ2-1; D may be TRBD2 (5 bases). CDR3 length: 11 amino acids. The germline V gene has CDR1 DFQATT and CDR2 SNEGSKA (reference sequence). Trimming took off 0 bases at V and 12 bases at J, with 9 bases between the two ends.